This T cell receptor beta chain was profiled in a study of T-cell memory formation after mild COVID-19 (dated by TCRdb to the early 2020s). Background on the whole study: TCR sequence clusters from the two donors were found to be largely donor specific. In a couple of donors, T-cell clones that expanded and contracted after mild COVID-19 were tracked by sequencing TCRalpha and TCRbeta repertoires over time. The cohort comprised two young, previously healthy adult volunteers, one female and one male.

The run used an Illumina NovaSeq 6000. cDNA libraries for TCRalpha and TCRbeta were prepared by 5'RACE using constant-segment primers, with sample barcodes and unique molecular identifiers added. RNA was extracted from every sample with Trizol reagent. Libraries were amplified in two PCR steps, with a second sample barcode and Illumina TruSeq adapters added in the second step. Libraries were sequenced on an Illumina NovaSeq with 2 x 150 bp paired-end reads. The paper's data handling went like this. Demultiplexing of reads and collapsing into UMI-guided consensus sequences were performed with migec v1.2.7. Using mixcr v2.1.11, UMI consensuses were aligned to TRA and TRB V and J templates and then assembled into clonotypes. A clonotype was counted as expanded or contracted only if both edgeR and NoisET called the change significant, with noise models trained on biological replicates. For edgeR calls, a false discovery rate-adjusted p below 0.01 and a log2 fold-change threshold of 1 were applied. As an exploratory analysis of dynamics, max-normalized trajectories of the 1000 most abundant clonotypes were examined by PCA with hierarchical clustering. Each responding clone was given a CD4 or CD8 phenotype based on the CD4+ and CD8+ repertoires, which had been sequenced separately. TCRdb handled the public reads itself, with Q25 trimming in fastp and clone calling in MiXCR, and kept productive beta chains. Here each entry gathers all rows of one CDR3 protein and keeps the most common genes and DNA. These V and J calls originate from TCRdb's pipeline instead of the authors' own analysis. Across this sample there are 300,000 to 350,000 distinct CDR3 sequences, with 15% to 20% seen only once. Roughly 21% of the sample comes from the top ten.

Ficoll-Paque density gradient centrifugation was used to isolate PBMCs. Overall results and qualifications from the work: The study covered only two mild cases, and larger cohorts including severe cases with pre-infection samples were considered necessary. SARS-CoV-2 specificity of the second-wave clones peaking on day 37 was not confirmed. Clones that contracted from day 15 to 85 showed balanced CD4/CD8 phenotypes, whereas a second wave of clones that expanded from day 15 to 37 leaned towards CD4+. Some responding clones were detected in pre-infection memory, which suggested that pre-existing cross-reactive memory T cells had joined the SARS-CoV-2 response. Contracting CD4+ clones were found mainly in CM and EM memory subsets, while CD8+ clones were enriched in EMRA.

Deletion took 6 bases off V and 1 base off J, with a span of 16 bases between the germline ends. Looking up the germline V gene yields CDR1 MNHEY and CDR2 SVGAGI. The CDR3 numbers 16 residues from cysteine through phenylalanine. The kept DNA is CDR3 alone, 48 bases in frame from the first base. Details on this clonotype: No antigen is known for it. Base-call qualities are not available, and no considerably larger clone is one nucleotide away.

This chain is built from TRBV6-5 and TRBJ2-1; a confident D gene designation cannot be given. The source of this sequence is a young man who had mild COVID-19 (a few samples of this study predate the infection). The sample titles of this study are shuffled in the database, so cell type and time point are left out; the donor was told from shared clones. Sequenced input: PBMCs or a T cell subset sorted from them (not recorded which). The DNA sequence is as follows: TGTGCCAGCAGCCTTACGGCCATGGGGTCCTACAATGAGCAGTTCTTC. Its amino acids are CASSLTAMGSYNEQFF.